This T cell receptor beta chain derives from a study of blood T cells in healthy people across ages. The junction had 4 bases not matched to a gene; V was cut back by 2 bases and J by 0 bases. The CDR3 spans 17 residues. Whole-study results and caveats: Significant beta diversity loss was already apparent by age around 40, declining roughly linearly.

The authors ran a second PCR of roughly 7 to 11 cycles using a sample-barcoded 5' primer and a J-beta primer mix. TCRdb re-analysed the 5' RACE reads in MiXCR, keeping a single row per CDR3 protein. The table lists around 620,000 distinct CDR3 sequences, 25% to 30% of them singletons. Worth noting for this clonotype: What it binds is not known.

The chain recombines TRBV12-3 or TRBV12-4 with TRBJ2-3; the match to TRBD1 covers 11 bases. The sequenced material came from blood. This clonotype was sampled from a woman aged 70-85 years in good health. The CDR3 DNA reads as TGTGCCAGCAGTTTAAGGGGGACAGGGGGAAGCACAGATACGCAGTATTTT. Translated: CASSLRGTGGSTDTQYF.